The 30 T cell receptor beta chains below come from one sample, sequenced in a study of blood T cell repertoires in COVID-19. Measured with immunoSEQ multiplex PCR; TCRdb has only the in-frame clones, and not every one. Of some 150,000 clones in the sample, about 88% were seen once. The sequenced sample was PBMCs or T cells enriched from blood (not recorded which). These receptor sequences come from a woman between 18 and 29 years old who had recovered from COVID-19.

The CDR3 region is CASSETVLNSPLHF. The CDR3 coding sequence is TGTGCCAGCAGTGAGACAGTTCTCAATTCACCCCTCCACTTT. The V gene is TRBV6-1, the J gene TRBJ1-6; D is possibly TRBD1 (5 bases). The V gene lost 3 bases and the J gene lost 7 bases, with 10 bases spanning the gap. The CDR3 loop spans 14 amino acids. Germline values: CDR1 MNHNS, CDR2 SASEGT.

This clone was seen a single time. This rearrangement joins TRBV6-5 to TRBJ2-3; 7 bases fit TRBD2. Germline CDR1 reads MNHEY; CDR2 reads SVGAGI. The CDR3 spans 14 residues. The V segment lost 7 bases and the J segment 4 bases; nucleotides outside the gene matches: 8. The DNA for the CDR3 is TGTGCCAGCACCGCGGGAGAGGGTGCAGATACGCAGTATTTT. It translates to CASTAGEGADTQYF.

CDR3 sequence: CASSQAGTSGSYNEQFF. Here the CDR3 DNA reads TGTGCCAGCAGCCAAGCCGGGACTAGCGGGAGTTACAATGAGCAGTTCTTC. V usage is TRBV4-2 and J usage is TRBJ2-1, with 14 bases lining up with TRBD2. With 1 base clipped from V and 4 bases from J, the junction kept 3 bases outside the gene matches. The V gene's germline CDR1 is LGHNA and CDR2 YNFKEQ. There are 17 residues in the CDR3.

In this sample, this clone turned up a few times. The CDR3 nucleotides read TGTGCCAGCAGCCTAGGGACTAGCGGGAGGGGAGATACGCAGTATTTT. It is translated as CASSLGTSGRGDTQYF. This chain links TRBV5-4 with TRBJ2-3; 16 bases line up with TRBD2. Germline-derived CDR1 and CDR2 are SGHNT and YYREEE (reference sequence). This CDR3 comprises 16 residues. The J segment lost 5 bases and the V segment lost 4 bases, leaving 4 bases of the junction unmatched.

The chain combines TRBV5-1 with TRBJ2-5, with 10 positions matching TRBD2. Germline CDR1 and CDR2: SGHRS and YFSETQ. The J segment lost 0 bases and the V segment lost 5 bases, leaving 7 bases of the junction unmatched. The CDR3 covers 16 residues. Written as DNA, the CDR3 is TGCGCCAGCAGTCCCGGGACTAGCGCGTACCAAGAGACCCAGTACTTC. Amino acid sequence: CASSPGTSAYQETQYF.

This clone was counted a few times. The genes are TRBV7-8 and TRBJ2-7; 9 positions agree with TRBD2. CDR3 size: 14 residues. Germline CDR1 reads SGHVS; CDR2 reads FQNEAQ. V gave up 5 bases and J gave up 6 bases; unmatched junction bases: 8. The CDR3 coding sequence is TGTGCCAGCAGCCCACAGGGACTAGCTATCGAGCAGTACTTC. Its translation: CASSPQGLAIEQYF.

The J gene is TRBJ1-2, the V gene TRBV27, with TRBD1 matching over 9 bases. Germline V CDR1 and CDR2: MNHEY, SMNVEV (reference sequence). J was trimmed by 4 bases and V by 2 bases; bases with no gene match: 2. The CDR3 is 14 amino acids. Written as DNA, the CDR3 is TGTGCCAGCAGTTTAGTACAGGGGGCCTATGGCTACACCTTC. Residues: CASSLVQGAYGYTF.

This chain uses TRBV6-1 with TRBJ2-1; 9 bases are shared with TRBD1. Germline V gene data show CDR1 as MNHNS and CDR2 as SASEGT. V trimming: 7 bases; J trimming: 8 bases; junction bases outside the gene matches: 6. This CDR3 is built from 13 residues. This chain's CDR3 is CASTRDRAHEQFF. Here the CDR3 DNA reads TGTGCCAGCACCAGGGACAGGGCCCATGAGCAGTTCTTC.

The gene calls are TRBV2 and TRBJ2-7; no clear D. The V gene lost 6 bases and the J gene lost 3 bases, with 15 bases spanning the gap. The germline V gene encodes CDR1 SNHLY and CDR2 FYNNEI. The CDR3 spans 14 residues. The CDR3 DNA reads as TGTGCCAGCAGGAAAAGACTGGCGAACTACGAGCAGTACTTC. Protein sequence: CASRKRLANYEQYF.

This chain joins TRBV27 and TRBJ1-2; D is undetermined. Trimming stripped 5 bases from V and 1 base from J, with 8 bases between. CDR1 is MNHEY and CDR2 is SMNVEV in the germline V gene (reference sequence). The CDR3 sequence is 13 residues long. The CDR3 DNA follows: TGTGCCAGCAGTAACAGTGTTAACTATGGCTACACCTTC. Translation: CASSNSVNYGYTF.

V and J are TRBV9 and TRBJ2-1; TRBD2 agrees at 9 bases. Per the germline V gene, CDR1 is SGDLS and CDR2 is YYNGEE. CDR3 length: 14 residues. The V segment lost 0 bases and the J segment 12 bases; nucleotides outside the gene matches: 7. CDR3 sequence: CASSVGSSGSAQFF. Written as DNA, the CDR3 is TGTGCCAGCAGCGTAGGTAGTAGCGGGAGTGCGCAGTTCTTC. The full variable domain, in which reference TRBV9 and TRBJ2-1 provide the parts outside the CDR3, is DSGVTQTPKHLITATGQRVTLRCSPRSGDLSVYWYQQSLDQGLQFLIQYYNGEERAKGNILERFSAQQFPDLHSELNLSSLELGDSALYFCASSVGSSGSAQFFGPGTRLTVL.

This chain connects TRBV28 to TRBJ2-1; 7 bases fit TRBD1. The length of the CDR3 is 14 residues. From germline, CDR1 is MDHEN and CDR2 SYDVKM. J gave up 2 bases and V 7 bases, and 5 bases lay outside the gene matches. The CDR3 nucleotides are TGTGCCAGCAAACAGGGGTTCACCTACAATGAGCAGTTCTTC. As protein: CASKQGFTYNEQFF.

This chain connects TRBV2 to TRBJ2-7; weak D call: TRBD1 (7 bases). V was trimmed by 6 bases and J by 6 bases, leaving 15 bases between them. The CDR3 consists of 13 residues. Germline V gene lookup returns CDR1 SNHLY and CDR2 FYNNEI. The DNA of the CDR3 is TGTGCCAGCAGGAGACAGGGAGGCATCGAGCAGTACTTC. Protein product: CASRRQGGIEQYF.

The CDR3 region is CASSSGRSYEQYF. CDR3 nucleotide sequence: TGTGCCAGCTCTAGCGGGAGATCGTACGAGCAGTACTTC. V and J are TRBV3-1 (or the pseudogene TRBV3-2) and TRBJ2-7; 10 bases are shared with TRBD2. The length of the CDR3 is 13 residues. Trimming took 8 bases from V and 4 from J; bases not matched to a gene: 5. CDR1 is LGHDT, CDR2 YNNKEL, per germline (reference sequence).

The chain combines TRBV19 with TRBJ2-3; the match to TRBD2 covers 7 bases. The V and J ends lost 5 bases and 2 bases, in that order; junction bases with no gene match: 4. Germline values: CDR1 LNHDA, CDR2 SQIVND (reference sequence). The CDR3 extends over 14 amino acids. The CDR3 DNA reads TGTGCCAGTAGTCCGACTAGCTCCACAGATACGCAGTATTTT. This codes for CASSPTSSTDTQYF.

The CDR3 here is CASSRAGDYEQYF. The DNA of the CDR3 is TGTGCCAGCAGCCGGGCGGGGGACTACGAGCAGTACTTC. The V gene is TRBV11-3, the J gene TRBJ2-7, with 7 bases that match TRBD2. Germline V gene sequence: CDR1 SGHNT, CDR2 YENEEA. V shed 5 bases, J shed 3 bases, and the junction held 4 bases outside the gene matches. This CDR3 contains 13 residues.

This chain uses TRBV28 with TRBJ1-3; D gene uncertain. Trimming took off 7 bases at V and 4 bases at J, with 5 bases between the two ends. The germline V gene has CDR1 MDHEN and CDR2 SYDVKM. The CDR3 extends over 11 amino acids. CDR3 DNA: TGTGCCAGCACGGGGGGAAACACCATATATTTT. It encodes CASTGGNTIYF.

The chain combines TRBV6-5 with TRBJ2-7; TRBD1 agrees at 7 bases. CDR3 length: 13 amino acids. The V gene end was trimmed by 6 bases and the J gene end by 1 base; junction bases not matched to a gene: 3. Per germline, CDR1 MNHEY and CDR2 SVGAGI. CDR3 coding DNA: TGTGCCAGCAGAGGGGACAGATCCTACGAGCAGTACTTC. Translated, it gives CASRGDRSYEQYF.

CDR3 residues: CAISGGQGVGYTF. The CDR3 coding sequence is TGTGCCATCTCAGGAGGACAGGGAGTTGGCTACACCTTC. The chain links TRBV6-5 to TRBJ1-2; TRBD1 agrees at 8 bases. The V gene's germline CDR1 is MNHEY and CDR2 SVGAGI. V lost 10 bases and J lost 7; bases outside the gene matches: 11. CDR3 size: 13 residues.

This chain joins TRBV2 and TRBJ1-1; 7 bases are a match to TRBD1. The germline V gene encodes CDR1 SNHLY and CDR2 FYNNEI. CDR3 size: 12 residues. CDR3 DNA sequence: TGTGCTACGGAGGGGGCGACGGTCGAAGCTTTCTTT. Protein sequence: CATEGATVEAFF.

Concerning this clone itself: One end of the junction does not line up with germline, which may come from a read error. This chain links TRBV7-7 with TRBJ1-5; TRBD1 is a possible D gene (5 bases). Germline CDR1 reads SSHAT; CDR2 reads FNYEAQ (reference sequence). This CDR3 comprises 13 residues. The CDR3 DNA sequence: TGTGCTAGCAGCCAGACAGAGAATCAGCCCCAGCATTTT. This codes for CASSQTENQPQHF.

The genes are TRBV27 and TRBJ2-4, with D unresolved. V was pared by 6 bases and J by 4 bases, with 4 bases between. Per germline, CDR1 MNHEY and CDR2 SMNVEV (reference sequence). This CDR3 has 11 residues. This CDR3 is CASRQKNIQYF. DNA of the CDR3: TGTGCCAGCAGACAGAAAAACATTCAGTACTTC.

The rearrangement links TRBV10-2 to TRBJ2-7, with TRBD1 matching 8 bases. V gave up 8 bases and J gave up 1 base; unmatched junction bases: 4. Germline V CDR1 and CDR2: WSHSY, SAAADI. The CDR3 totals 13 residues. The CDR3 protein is CASATGGSYEQYF. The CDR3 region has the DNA TGCGCCAGCGCAACAGGGGGGTCCTACGAGCAGTACTTC.

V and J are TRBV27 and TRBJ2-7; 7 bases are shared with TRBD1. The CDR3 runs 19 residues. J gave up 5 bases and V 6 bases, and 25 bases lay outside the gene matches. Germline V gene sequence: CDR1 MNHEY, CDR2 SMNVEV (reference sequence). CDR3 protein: CASSPTFVGRTGEKDEQYF. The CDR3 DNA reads TGTGCCAGCAGCCCCACTTTCGTAGGTCGAACAGGGGAAAAGGACGAGCAGTACTTC.

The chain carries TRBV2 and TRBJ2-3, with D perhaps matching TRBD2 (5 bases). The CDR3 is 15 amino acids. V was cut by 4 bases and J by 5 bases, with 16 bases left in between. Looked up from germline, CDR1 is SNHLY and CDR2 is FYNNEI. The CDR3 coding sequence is TGTGCCAGCAGTGGGACGGGAAGGGTGGTAGATACGCAGTATTTT. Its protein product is CASSGTGRVVDTQYF.

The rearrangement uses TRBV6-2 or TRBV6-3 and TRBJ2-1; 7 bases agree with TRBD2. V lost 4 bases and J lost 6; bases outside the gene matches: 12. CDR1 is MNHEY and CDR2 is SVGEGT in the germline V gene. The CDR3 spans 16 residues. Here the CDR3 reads CASSLAGASTGNEQFF. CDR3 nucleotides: TGTGCCAGCAGTTTAGCGGGCGCGTCGACCGGCAATGAGCAGTTCTTC.

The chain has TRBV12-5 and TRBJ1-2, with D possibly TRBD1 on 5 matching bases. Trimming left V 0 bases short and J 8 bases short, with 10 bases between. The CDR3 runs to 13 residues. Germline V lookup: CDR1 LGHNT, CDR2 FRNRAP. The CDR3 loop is CASGLVQVGGYTF. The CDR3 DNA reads TGTGCTAGTGGTTTGGTACAGGTGGGGGGCTACACCTTC. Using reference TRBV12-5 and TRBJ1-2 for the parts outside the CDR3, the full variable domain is DARVTQTPRHKVTEMGQEVTMRCQPILGHNTVFWYRQTMMQGLELLAYFRNRAPLDDSGMPKDRFSAEMPDATLATLKIQPSEPRDSAVYFCASGLVQVGGYTFGSGTRLTVV.

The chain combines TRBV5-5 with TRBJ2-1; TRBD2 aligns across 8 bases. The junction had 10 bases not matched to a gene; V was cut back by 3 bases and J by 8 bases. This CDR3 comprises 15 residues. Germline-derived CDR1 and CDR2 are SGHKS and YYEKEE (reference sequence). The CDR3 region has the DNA TGTGCCAGCAGCTCGGTCGCGGGAGCGGGGGATGAGCAGTTCTTC. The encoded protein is CASSSVAGAGDEQFF.

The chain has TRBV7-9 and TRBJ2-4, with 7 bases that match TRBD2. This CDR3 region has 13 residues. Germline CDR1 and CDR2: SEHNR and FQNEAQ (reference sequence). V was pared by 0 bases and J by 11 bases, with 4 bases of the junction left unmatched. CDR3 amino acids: CASSLAGGEVQYF. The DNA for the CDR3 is TGTGCCAGCAGCTTAGCGGGAGGGGAAGTTCAGTACTTC.

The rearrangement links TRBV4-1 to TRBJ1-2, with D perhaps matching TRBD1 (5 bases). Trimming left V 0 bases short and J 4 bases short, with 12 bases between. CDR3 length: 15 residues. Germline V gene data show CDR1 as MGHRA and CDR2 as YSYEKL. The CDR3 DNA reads TGCGCCAGCAGCCAAGATCTAGGCGGGGCCTATGGCTACACCTTC. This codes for CASSQDLGGAYGYTF.